The rows below give T cell receptor beta chains drawn from one sample of a study of blood T cells in healthy people across ages. TCRdb recomputed calls from the 5' RACE reads with MiXCR, one row per CDR3 protein. Of hundreds of thousands of distinct CDR3 sequences in the sample, roughly 24% were seen once. These data are also associated with another study on T cells of mothers and their children.

Sequenced sample: blood. The receptor set was obtained from a boy younger than 18 in good health. Each CDR3 is given with its conserved first and last residue. A D gene is named only where the DNA matches it firmly. Rows may omit the clone size; those that give it use once, few, many or a size class.

j_call | v_call | clone_size | d_call | cdr3_aa | cdr3_nt
TRBJ2-7 | TRBV27 | NA | NA | CATSLGSEQYF | TGTGCCACCTCTCTGGGGTCCGAGCAGTACTTC
TRBJ1-2 | TRBV5-1 | NA | TRBD1 | CASSIRQGYWKGYTF | TGCGCCAGCAGCATCCGACAGGGGTACTGGAAGGGCTACACCTTC
TRBJ2-1 | TRBV11-2 | few | TRBD1 | CASSFGQGHNEQFF | TGTGCCAGCAGCTTCGGACAGGGCCACAATGAGCAGTTCTTC
TRBJ2-4 | TRBV2 | few | NA | CASMSVAKNIQYF | TGTGCCAGCATGTCGGTAGCCAAAAACATTCAGTACTTC
TRBJ2-5 | TRBV5-8 | NA | NA | CASSLGLRRETQYF | TGTGCCAGCAGCTTGGGACTCCGCAGGGAGACCCAGTACTTC
TRBJ2-4 | TRBV4-1 | NA | NA | CASSQDLEAASGAKNIQYF | TGCGCCAGCAGCCAAGATCTTGAGGCGGCATCTGGAGCCAAAAACATTCAGTACTTC
TRBJ2-2 | TRBV21-1 | NA | NA | CASSKGAYISTGELFF | TGTGCCAGCAGCAAAGGAGCTTATATTTCCACCGGGGAGCTGTTTTTT
TRBJ2-2 | TRBV7-2 | NA | TRBD1 | CASSQTGGAGELSF | TGTGCCAGCAGCCAGACAGGGGGGGCCGGGGAGCTGTCTTTT
TRBJ2-7 | TRBV7-9 | NA | TRBD1 | CASSLVLAGGDEQYF | TGTGCCAGCAGCTTAGTTTTGGCAGGGGGCGACGAGCAGTACTTC
TRBJ2-2 | TRBV5-1 | once | TRBD1 | CASNGQGLYTGELFF | TGCGCCAGCAATGGACAGGGCCTCTACACCGGGGAGCTGTTTTTT
TRBJ2-5 | TRBV7-9 | NA | TRBD2 | CASSFSSGSLQETQYF | TGTGCCAGCAGCTTCTCTAGCGGGAGTCTCCAAGAGACCCAGTACTTC
TRBJ2-7 | TRBV5-1 | NA | NA | CASSLFQGTRDEQYF | TGCGCCAGCAGCTTGTTTCAAGGGACAAGGGACGAGCAGTACTTC
TRBJ2-7 | TRBV20-1 | NA | NA | CSATRPTRQGLYEQYF | TGCAGTGCTACTCGTCCCACTAGACAGGGACTCTACGAGCAGTACTTC
TRBJ2-1 | TRBV7-2 | NA | NA | CASPSEGGLAVGSSYNEQFF | TGTGCCAGCCCCAGTGAAGGGGGACTGGCGGTCGGCAGCTCCTACAATGAGCAGTTCTTC
TRBJ2-1 | TRBV12-3/TRBV12-4 | few | TRBD2 | CASSLIGLAAYNEQFF | TGTGCCAGCAGTTTGATAGGACTAGCGGCATACAATGAGCAGTTCTTC
TRBJ2-1 | TRBV10-3 | NA | TRBD1 | CAISAGDSYIYNEQFF | TGTGCCATCAGTGCTGGGGACAGTTATATCTACAATGAGCAGTTCTTC
TRBJ1-5 | TRBV10-3 | NA | TRBD1 | CAISESRGTGLNQPQHF | TGTGCCATCAGTGAGTCGAGGGGGACAGGGCTTAATCAGCCCCAGCATTTT
TRBJ2-7 | TRBV7-9 | NA | NA | CASSLGAGVNEQYF | TGTGCCAGCAGCTTAGGGGCAGGGGTCAACGAGCAGTACTTC
TRBJ2-7 | TRBV10-2 | NA | TRBD1 | CASSESQPGQVSYEQYF | TGCGCCAGCAGTGAGTCGCAGCCGGGACAGGTTTCCTACGAGCAGTACTTC
TRBJ2-7 | TRBV12-3/TRBV12-4 | NA | NA | CASTRQLDESYEQYF | TGTGCCAGCACCAGGCAACTAGATGAGTCCTACGAGCAGTACTTC